This entry lists 7 T cell receptor beta chains sequenced from one sample in a study of CD8 T cells in Susac syndrome. RNA in amounts of roughly 0.45 to 1 ug was reverse transcribed with random hexamers. TCRdb ran MiXCR on the immunoSEQ multiplex PCR reads and lists one entry per CDR3 protein. The table shows 180,000 or so distinct CDR3 sequences, with about 95% occurring only once. Specimen: CD4+ T cells from PBMCs. The source is a human donor in good health.

The chain combines TRBV29-1 with TRBJ1-2; D may be TRBD1 (5 bases). Germline V gene lookup returns CDR1 SQVTM and CDR2 ANQGSEA. The length of the CDR3 is 13 residues. V lost 5 bases to trimming and J lost 5 bases, with 15 bases between them. CDR3 nucleotides: TGCAGCGTTTCCCGGGACGGTATTTATGGCTACACCTTC. Its protein is CSVSRDGIYGYTF.

The rearrangement joins TRBV20-1 to TRBJ2-1; 8 bases map to TRBD2. The V gene end was trimmed by 2 bases and the J gene end by 5 bases; junction bases not matched to a gene: 5. Germline V gives CDR1 DFQATT, CDR2 SNEGSKA (reference sequence). CDR3 size: 14 residues. DNA for the CDR3: TGCAGTGCTAGACTTACCGGGAGGGACAATGAGCAGTTCTTC. Translating it yields CSARLTGRDNEQFF.

The rearrangement uses TRBV29-1 and TRBJ2-1; D gene uncertain. The CDR3 extends over 11 amino acids. Between the trimmed V and J ends, which lost 4 bases and 7 bases, there was a span of 8 bases. The germline V gene encodes CDR1 SQVTM and CDR2 ANQGSEA. CDR3 amino acids: CSVGGGNEQFF. DNA of the CDR3: TGCAGCGTTGGTGGTGGGAATGAGCAGTTCTTC.

The genes are TRBV18 and TRBJ2-5, with 8 bases lining up with TRBD1. V lost 2 bases to trimming and J lost 4 bases; unmatched junction nucleotides: 6. CDR3 length: 15 residues. From germline, CDR1 is KGHSH and CDR2 LQKENI. CDR3 in DNA: TGTGCCAGCTCACCAGGACAGGGCATGGGAGAGACCCAGTACTTC. This codes for CASSPGQGMGETQYF.

The V and J genes are TRBV6-1 and TRBJ1-2; no definite D call. The CDR3 runs to 15 residues. V gave up 1 base and J gave up 8 bases, with 17 bases separating them. Germline assignment: CDR1 MNHNS and CDR2 SASEGT. CDR3 bases: TGTGCCAGCAGTGAAGATTCGGGCACCCGCTGGGGCTACACCTTC. Protein sequence: CASSEDSGTRWGYTF.

The V gene is TRBV27, the J gene TRBJ2-2; 8 bases agree with TRBD1. CDR3 length: 15 amino acids. The germline V gene encodes CDR1 MNHEY and CDR2 SMNVEV (reference sequence). The V segment lost 5 bases and the J segment 4 bases; nucleotides outside the gene matches: 6. CDR3 sequence: CASSLLTGGTGELFF. The CDR3 bases are TGTGCCAGCAGTCTATTAACAGGGGGCACCGGGGAGCTGTTTTTT.

A single count supports this clonotype. The chain combines TRBV20-1 with TRBJ2-5; a weak D match, TRBD1 (5 bases). The germline gives CDR1 DFQATT, CDR2 SNEGSKA (reference sequence). The CDR3 is made up of 13 amino acids. Trimming took off 1 base at V and 5 bases at J, with 11 bases between the two ends. The CDR3 spells CSARAAGPETQYF. Here the CDR3 DNA reads TGCAGTGCTAGAGCAGCAGGGCCCGAGACCCAGTACTTC.